This entry lists 26 T cell receptor beta chains sequenced from one sample in a study of beta chain features in type 1 diabetes (dated by TCRdb to the late 2010s). The method was the immunoSEQ multiplex PCR assay. The High Capacity cDNA Reverse Transcription Kit was used to reverse transcribe all of the isolated RNA, meaning that expressed TCRB transcripts were what got sequenced. TCRdb mirrors the immuneACCESS table, restricted to in-frame sequences. Some clones are absent from its copies; in checked studies, under half trace to an unresolved V gene, and the reason for the others is unknown. The sample table lists some 900,000 clones, about a sixth of them with a count of one. Of the sample, 0.023% is held by the ten largest clones. The sequenced sample was naive CD4+ T cells from blood. This specimen's cell subset or site label, interpreted: true naive CD4+ T cells. The receptors here all came from a woman under 30 in good health.

This rearrangement joins TRBV28 to TRBJ2-1; 9 nucleotides match TRBD2. The CDR3 runs to 15 residues. CDR1 and CDR2 (germline): MDHEN, SYDVKM. The V and J ends lost 2 bases and 4 bases, in that order; junction bases with no gene match: 3. CDR3 coding DNA: TGTGCCAGCAGTTTACTAGCGGGAAGATACAATGAGCAGTTCTTC. Its translation is CASSLLAGRYNEQFF.

This clone was picked up a small number of times. The chain links TRBV7-9 to TRBJ2-3; 13 positions agree with TRBD2. CDR1 is SEHNR, CDR2 FQNEAQ, per germline (reference sequence). The CDR3 contains 16 residues. V was clipped by 5 bases and J by 5 bases; unmatched bases: 7. CDR3 in amino acids: CASSRTSGSVGDTQYF. For the CDR3, the DNA is TGTGCCAGCAGCCGGACTAGCGGGAGCGTGGGAGATACGCAGTATTTT.

The chain uses TRBV19 and TRBJ1-5; 9 bases agree with TRBD1. V shed 8 bases, J shed 7 bases, and the junction held 12 bases outside the gene matches. Per the germline V gene, CDR1 is LNHDA and CDR2 is SQIVND (reference sequence). The length of the CDR3 is 15 residues. CDR3 region: CASWNTGGGNQPQHF. In DNA, the CDR3 is TGTGCCAGTTGGAACACAGGGGGCGGGAACCAGCCCCAGCATTTT.

This clone showed up just a few times. The rearrangement links TRBV11-2 to TRBJ2-1; 7 bases match TRBD2. CDR3 length: 13 amino acids. Germline V CDR1 and CDR2: SGHAT, FQNNGV. The J segment lost 6 bases and the V segment lost 5 bases, leaving 4 bases of the junction unmatched. CDR3 amino acids: CASSPGTTNEQFF. The CDR3 region has the DNA TGTGCCAGCAGCCCCGGGACTACCAATGAGCAGTTCTTC.

The chain carries TRBV19 and TRBJ1-4, with D possibly TRBD1 on 5 matching bases. The germline V and J ends were trimmed by 3 bases and 0 bases, with 8 bases remaining between them. The CDR3 contains 15 residues. Germline CDR1 reads LNHDA; CDR2 reads SQIVND (reference sequence). As DNA, the CDR3 is TGTGCCAGTAGTATGGCAGGGTCAACTAATGAAAAACTGTTTTTT. Residues: CASSMAGSTNEKLFF.

This clone appeared a few times. V and J are TRBV7-8 and TRBJ2-1, with 9 bases fitting TRBD2. CDR3 size: 19 residues. The J segment lost 9 bases and the V segment lost 3 bases, leaving 21 bases of the junction unmatched. CDR1 and CDR2 (germline): SGHVS, FQNEAQ. CDR3 DNA sequence: TGTGCCAGCAGCTTCTGGACCGACAGCGGGAGGAAGGCGGGGCGTGAGCAGTTCTTC. This translates into CASSFWTDSGRKAGREQFF.

This clone was recorded a few times. The chain employs TRBV6-5 and TRBJ1-1, with 7 positions matching TRBD1. CDR1 and CDR2 (germline): MNHEY, SVGAGI. The CDR3 is 13 amino acids. V dropped 6 bases and J dropped 5; count of bases not matched to a gene: 6. DNA of the CDR3: TGTGCCAGCAGAACAGGGGTTCGGACTGAAGCTTTCTTT. It is translated as CASRTGVRTEAFF.

The chain recombines TRBV28 with TRBJ2-1; D gene unclear. Trimming left V 7 bases short and J 3 bases short, with 16 bases between. The CDR3 has 15 residues. Germline loops: CDR1 MDHEN, CDR2 SYDVKM. CDR3 residues: CASTSGGPGYNEQFF. CDR3 coding DNA: TGTGCCAGCACATCCGGCGGACCGGGCTACAATGAGCAGTTCTTC.

The V and J genes are TRBV25-1 and TRBJ1-4, with 8 bases that match TRBD1. V shed 6 bases and J 8 bases; nucleotides not matched to a gene: 17. The CDR3 is 17 residues long. Germline V CDR1 and CDR2: MGHDK, SYGVNS. DNA of the CDR3: TGTGCCAGCAGATCAGACTTAGGACAGGGCGTAGGAGAAAAACTGTTTTTT. Translation: CASRSDLGQGVGEKLFF.

This sequence joins TRBV27 and TRBJ2-3; D unclear. Trimming left V 4 bases short and J 3 bases short, with 14 bases between. The V gene's germline CDR1 is MNHEY and CDR2 SMNVEV (reference sequence). The CDR3 is made up of 15 amino acids. The CDR3 spells CASSSRLRTTDTQYF. DNA of the CDR3: TGTGCCAGCAGTTCTAGACTGAGAACAACAGATACGCAGTATTTT.

The V and J genes are TRBV9 and TRBJ2-3; D is undetermined. V lost 0 bases and J lost 5, with 10 bases in between. CDR1 is SGDLS, CDR2 YYNGEE, per germline. This CDR3 spans 14 amino acids. The CDR3 reads CASSVAVGRDTQYF. DNA of the CDR3: TGTGCCAGCAGCGTAGCAGTTGGTCGAGATACGCAGTATTTT.

A few counts support this clone. V and J are TRBV27 and TRBJ2-5; D assignment may be TRBD1 or TRBD2 (5 bases each). V lost 2 bases and J lost 2, with 21 bases in between. Germline V gene sequence: CDR1 MNHEY, CDR2 SMNVEV (reference sequence). The length of the CDR3 is 18 residues. The CDR3 nucleotides are TGTGCCAGCAGTTTAGTGGGCTGGGTAGGGGACGAGCAAGAGACCCAGTACTTC. Amino acid sequence: CASSLVGWVGDEQETQYF.

This clone was seen a few times. The V gene is TRBV11-2, the J gene TRBJ2-1, with a weak D call TRBD2 (6 bases). Germline V CDR1 and CDR2: SGHAT, FQNNGV. The CDR3 is 13 amino acids. V dropped 7 bases and J dropped 3 bases, with 10 bases sitting between them. CDR3 sequence reads: CASTPGVYNEQFF. DNA for the CDR3: TGTGCCAGCACCCCGGGGGTCTACAATGAGCAGTTCTTC.

The V and J genes are TRBV10-3 and TRBJ2-1; either TRBD1 or TRBD2 may fit D (6 bases each). Trimming took off 8 bases at V and 4 bases at J, with 15 bases between the two ends. Germline V CDR1 and CDR2: ENHRY, SYGVKD. The length of the CDR3 is 14 residues. CDR3 in amino acids: CAIGGPQSYNEQFF. CDR3 DNA: TGTGCCATCGGGGGGCCGCAAAGTTACAATGAGCAGTTCTTC.

This clone showed up just a few times. The chain uses TRBV2 and TRBJ2-7; 11 bases match TRBD2. After removal of 6 bases from V and 5 bases from J, the junction contained 6 bases not matched to a gene. CDR1 and CDR2 from the germline V gene are SNHLY and FYNNEI. The CDR3 has 14 amino acids. CDR3 nucleotide sequence: TGTGCCAGCAGCGCTAGCGGGAGGTCGCACGAGCAGTACTTC. Translation: CASSASGRSHEQYF. The full variable domain, rest sourced from reference TRBV2 and TRBJ2-7, is EPEVTQTPSHQVTQMGQEVILRCVPISNHLYFYWYRQILGQKVEFLVSFYNNEISEKSEIFDDQFSVERPDGSNFTLKIRSTKLEDSAMYFCASSASGRSHEQYFGPGTRLTVT.

The V and J genes are TRBV5-6 and TRBJ1-2; no clear D. Trimming stripped 0 bases from V and 4 bases from J, with 10 bases between. The germline V gene encodes CDR1 SGHDT and CDR2 YYEEEE. The CDR3 is 14 amino acids. CDR3 in amino acids: CASSLVRVPYGYTF. In DNA, the CDR3 is TGTGCCAGCAGCTTGGTTAGGGTGCCCTATGGCTACACCTTC. The entire variable domain, with the rest obtained from reference TRBV5-6 and TRBJ1-2, is as follows: DAGVTQSPTHLIKTRGQQVTLRCSPKSGHDTVSWYQQALGQGPQFIFQYYEEEERQRGNFPDRFSGHQFPNYSSELNVNALLLGDSALYLCASSLVRVPYGYTFGSGTRLTVV.

The chain joins TRBV7-9 to TRBJ2-7; D may be TRBD2 (6 bases). The V gene lost 1 base and the J gene lost 2 bases, with 9 bases spanning the gap. The CDR3 contains 14 residues. Germline assignment: CDR1 SEHNR and CDR2 FQNEAQ (reference sequence). This CDR3 is CASSLEGGTYEQYF. The CDR3 DNA reads TGTGCCAGCAGCTTAGAAGGCGGGACCTACGAGCAGTACTTC.

This clone occurred a few times. The chain combines TRBV7-2 with TRBJ2-5; D is possibly TRBD1 (6 bases). CDR1 is SGHTA, CDR2 FQGNSA, per germline. This CDR3 comprises 15 residues. With 1 base removed from V and 6 bases from J, the gap between germline ends came to 15 bases. The CDR3 DNA follows: TGTGCCAGCAGCTTAGTGTGGGACAAGAAAAAGACCCAGTACTTC. Translation: CASSLVWDKKKTQYF.

The chain joins TRBV4-1 to TRBJ2-2; tentative D call: TRBD2 (5 bases). CDR1 MGHRA and CDR2 YSYEKL come from the germline V gene. CDR3 length: 14 amino acids. Trimming took off 6 bases at V and 0 bases at J, with 8 bases between the two ends. CDR3 sequence (DNA): TGCGCCAGCAGGGGAGCGGCGAACACCGGGGAGCTGTTTTTT. Residues: CASRGAANTGELFF.

This clone was detected a few times. This specimen includes other DNA sequences encoding the same CDR3. The chain combines TRBV5-4 with TRBJ2-1, with 8 bases fitting TRBD1. CDR3 size: 13 residues. The V gene's germline CDR1 is SGHNT and CDR2 YYREEE (reference sequence). V was pared by 2 bases and J by 6 bases, with 1 base of the junction left unmatched. The CDR3 coding sequence is TGTGCCAGCAGCTTAACAGGGGGCAATGAGCAGTTCTTC. As protein: CASSLTGGNEQFF.

This clone showed up just a few times. The chain recombines TRBV19 with TRBJ2-1; the D is unclear. Trimming took 7 bases from V and 4 from J, leaving 8 bases between them. The CDR3 loop spans 12 amino acids. CDR1 is LNHDA and CDR2 is SQIVND in the germline V gene (reference sequence). The CDR3 is CASIGTYNEQFF. Here the CDR3 DNA reads TGTGCCAGTATCGGCACGTACAATGAGCAGTTCTTC.

This clone occurred a few times. The gene calls are TRBV11-1 and TRBJ2-7; D is possibly TRBD2 (6 bases). Trimming shortened V by 1 base and J by 4 bases, and 20 bases separated the two germline ends. Germline V gives CDR1 SGHAT, CDR2 FQDESV (reference sequence). The length of the CDR3 is 17 residues. The CDR3 coding sequence is TGTGCCAGCAGCTTAGAAGGAGGGAACCGCTGGGAGTACGAGCAGTACTTC. Translating gives CASSLEGGNRWEYEQYF.

This clone has a handful of counts. V is TRBV18 and J is TRBJ2-4, with D possibly being TRBD1 or TRBD2 (5 bases each). Germline V gives CDR1 KGHSH, CDR2 LQKENI. V was shortened by 2 bases and J by 0 bases, with 17 bases between the two germline ends. The CDR3 totals 18 residues. The CDR3, as DNA: TGTGCCAGCTCACCAAGAACAGGTTTAGGACTAGCCAAAAACATTCAGTACTTC. This gives the protein CASSPRTGLGLAKNIQYF. Based on the CDR3 plus reference TRBV18 and TRBJ2-4, the full variable domain is NAGVMQNPRHLVRRRGQEARLRCSPMKGHSHVYWYRQLPEEGLKFMVYLQKENIIDESGMPKERFSAEFPKEGPSILRIQQVVRGDSAAYFCASSPRTGLGLAKNIQYFGAGTRLSVL.

This clone was seen more than once but under ten times. The chain recombines TRBV28 with TRBJ2-1, with 12 positions matching TRBD1. This CDR3 has 16 residues. J gave up 9 bases and V 2 bases, and 8 bases lay outside the gene matches. CDR1 and CDR2 (germline): MDHEN, SYDVKM. CDR3 sequence: CASSLNIGTGGGEQFF. The DNA for the CDR3 is TGTGCCAGCAGTTTAAACATAGGGACAGGGGGCGGTGAGCAGTTCTTC.

This clone was recorded a few times. This rearrangement joins TRBV6-5 to TRBJ2-1; D is unresolved. Germline V CDR1 and CDR2: MNHEY, SVGAGI. V dropped 6 bases and J dropped 5 bases, with 5 bases sitting between them. The CDR3 sequence is 11 residues long. The CDR3 here is CASRMNNEQFF. As DNA, the CDR3 is TGTGCCAGCAGGATGAACAATGAGCAGTTCTTC.

CDR3 region: CASSLHARSAFF. The CDR3, as DNA: TGTGCCAGCAGCTTACATGCCCGCTCCGCTTTCTTT. This chain links TRBV11-2 with TRBJ1-1; D remains unclear. The CDR3 contains 12 residues. The germline CDR1 and CDR2 sequences are SGHAT and FQNNGV. Trimming shortened V by 2 bases and J by 11 bases, and 12 bases separated the two germline ends.